This T cell receptor beta chain was captured in a study of T cells after yellow fever vaccination (dated 2019 in TCRdb). Regarding the complete study: The SMART-Seq v4 Ultra Low Input RNA kit was used to prepare libraries from fractions with low cell numbers. Bulk TCR alpha and beta repertoires were sequenced longitudinally to track T-cell clones before and after primary and booster YFV17D yellow fever vaccination. Blood was drawn at multiple timepoints before and after primary and secondary immunization, with bulk PBMC replicates and cell subsets isolated. Two healthy male donors, one aged 18 to 30 and one aged 30 to 40 years, made up the cohort.

In the paper's terms, the treatment or condition label means: live attenuated yellow fever vaccine strain. A standard Ficoll-Paque protocol was used to isolate PBMCs from peripheral blood. Dynabeads CD4 and CD8 positive selection kits were used to isolate the CD4 and CD8 T-cell fractions. TriZol was used to extract RNA from bulk PBMCs, CD4 and CD8 fractions, and dextramer-positive and dextramer-negative fractions. The study at large found these results: The secondary T-cell response was weaker than the primary response but faster, peaking on day 5 instead of day 15. A small share of clonotypes occurred in both CD4 and CD8 compartments, likely arising from convergent recombination. Because the study included only two donors, the extent to which the findings can be generalized is limited. After the booster, most of the clones that had expanded following primary vaccination were detected again (roughly 96% of CD4 and roughly nine tenths of CD8), which suggests that memory was broadly maintained. FACS-sorted repertoires could contain abundant contaminating clonotypes from the bulk population, so computational filtering was required.

Reading the germline V gene gives CDR1 SGHRS and CDR2 YFSETQ. The CDR3 starts with the cysteine, ends with the phenylalanine, and has 15 residues. The kept DNA is CDR3 alone, 45 bases in frame from the first base. Deletion took 6 bases off V and 3 bases off J, with a span of 17 bases between the germline ends. TCR cDNA was synthesized by 5'RACE template switching, which introduced a universal primer site and unique molecular identifiers. cDNA synthesis was primed from both the TCR alpha and TCR beta constant segments. Two PCR steps were used to amplify libraries, with sample barcodes and sequencing adapters being added in the second step. Sequencing of libraries was performed on Illumina HiSeq 2500 (2x100 bp) or NovaSeq (2x150 bp). Concerning the study's data processing: MIGEC was used to demultiplex reads and collapse the reads into UMI consensus sequences, and MiXCR was used for V(D)J alignment. Vaccine-responding clonotypes were defined with edgeR using replicate PBMC samples, requiring FDR below 0.01 and a log2 fold change above 5 up to day 15. Bulk clonotypes were assigned CD4 or CD8 identity according to which sequenced CD4 or CD8 repertoire held them at higher abundance. TCRdb reanalyzed the raw reads on its own, using fastp at Q25 for trimming and MiXCR for clone calling, and kept in-frame beta chains. Every entry covers one CDR3 protein and lists the most common genes and DNA from its rows. These V and J calls derive from TCRdb rather than the authors' analysis. The sample table contains under 80,000 distinct CDR3 sequences; only one count was recorded for 6.5% to 8% of them. The top ten hold 35% to 40% of the sample.

This clonotype has ten or more counts. Its antigen target is currently unknown. Qualities for individual bases were not recorded, and no much larger clone is one base off. The receptor comes from a man in his thirties or forties who received the YFV17D yellow fever vaccine. This chain joins TRBV5-1 to TRBJ2-3; the D gene identity is not certain. The source was CD8+ T cells sorted from PBMCs, collected 15 days after the yellow fever booster vaccination. The sequenced DNA: TGCGCCAGCACCCTTTCCCGCGCCTATACAGATACGCAGTATTTT. Its product reads: CASTLSRAYTDTQYF.